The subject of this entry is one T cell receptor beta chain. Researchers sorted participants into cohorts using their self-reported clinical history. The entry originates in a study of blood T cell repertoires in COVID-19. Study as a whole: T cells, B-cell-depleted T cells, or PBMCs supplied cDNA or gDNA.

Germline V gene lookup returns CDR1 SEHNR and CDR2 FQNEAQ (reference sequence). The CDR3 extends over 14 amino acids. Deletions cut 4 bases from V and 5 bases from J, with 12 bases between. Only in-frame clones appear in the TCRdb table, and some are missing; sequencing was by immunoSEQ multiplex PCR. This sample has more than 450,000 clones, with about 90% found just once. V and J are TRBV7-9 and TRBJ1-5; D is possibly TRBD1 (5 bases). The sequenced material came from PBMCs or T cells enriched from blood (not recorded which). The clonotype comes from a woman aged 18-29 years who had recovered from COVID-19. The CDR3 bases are TGTGCCAGCAGCTGGGGGACTGAGTATCAGCCCCAGCATTTT. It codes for CASSWGTEYQPQHF.